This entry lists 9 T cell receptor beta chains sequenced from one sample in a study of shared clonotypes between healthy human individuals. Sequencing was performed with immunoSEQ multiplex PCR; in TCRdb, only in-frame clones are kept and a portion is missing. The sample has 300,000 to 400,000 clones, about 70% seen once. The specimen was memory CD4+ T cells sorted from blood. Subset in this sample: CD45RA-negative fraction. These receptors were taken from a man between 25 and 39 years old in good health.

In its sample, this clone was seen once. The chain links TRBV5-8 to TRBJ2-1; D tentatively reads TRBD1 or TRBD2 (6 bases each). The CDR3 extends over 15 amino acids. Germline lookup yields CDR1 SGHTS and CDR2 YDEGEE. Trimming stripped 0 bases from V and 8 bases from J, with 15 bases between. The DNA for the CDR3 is TGTGCCAGCAGCTTGGTCGCGGGACAAATGTATGAGCAGTTCTTC. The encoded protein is CASSLVAGQMYEQFF.

The CDR3 sequence is CASSQTGQVFNEKLFF. In nucleotides, the CDR3 is TGCGCCAGCAGCCAGACGGGACAGGTTTTTAATGAAAAACTGTTTTTT. V gene TRBV4-3 combines with J gene TRBJ1-4; 8 nucleotides match TRBD1. This CDR3 spans 16 amino acids. The V segment lost 3 bases and the J segment 4 bases; nucleotides outside the gene matches: 7. The germline CDR1 and CDR2 sequences are LGHNA and YSLEER.

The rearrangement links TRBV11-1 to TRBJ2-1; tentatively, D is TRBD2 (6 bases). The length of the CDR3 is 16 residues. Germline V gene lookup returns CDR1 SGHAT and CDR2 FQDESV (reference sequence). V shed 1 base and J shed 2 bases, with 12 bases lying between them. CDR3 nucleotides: TGTGCCAGCAGCTTAGGGGCAGGAGGGCCCTACAATGAGCAGTTCTTC. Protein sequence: CASSLGAGGPYNEQFF.

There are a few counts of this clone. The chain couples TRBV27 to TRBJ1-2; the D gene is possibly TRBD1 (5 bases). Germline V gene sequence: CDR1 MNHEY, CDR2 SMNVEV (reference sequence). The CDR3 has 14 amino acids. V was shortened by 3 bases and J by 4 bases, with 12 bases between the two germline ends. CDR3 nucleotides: TGTGCCAGCAGTTTGGAGGGGTCAAGCTATGGCTACACCTTC. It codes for CASSLEGSSYGYTF.

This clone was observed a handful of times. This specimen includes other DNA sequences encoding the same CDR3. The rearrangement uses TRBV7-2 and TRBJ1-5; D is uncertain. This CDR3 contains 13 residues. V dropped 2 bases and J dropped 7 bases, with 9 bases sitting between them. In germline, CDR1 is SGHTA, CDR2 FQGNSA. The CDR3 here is CASSLSRNQPQHF. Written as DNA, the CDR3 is TGTGCCAGCAGCTTAAGTAGAAACCAGCCCCAGCATTTT.

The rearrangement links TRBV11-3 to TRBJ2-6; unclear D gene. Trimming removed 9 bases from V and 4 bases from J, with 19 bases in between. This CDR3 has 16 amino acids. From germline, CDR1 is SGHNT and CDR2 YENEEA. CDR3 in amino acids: CASQAGRSEGANVLTF. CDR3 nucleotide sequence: TGTGCCAGTCAAGCTGGCAGGTCGGAGGGGGCCAACGTCCTGACTTTC.

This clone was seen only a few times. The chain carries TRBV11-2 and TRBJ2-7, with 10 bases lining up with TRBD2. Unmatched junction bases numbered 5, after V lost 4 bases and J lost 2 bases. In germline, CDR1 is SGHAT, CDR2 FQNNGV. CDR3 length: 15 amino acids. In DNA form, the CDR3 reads TGTGCCAGCAGCTCTCGGACTAGCGGTACCTACGAGCAGTACTTC. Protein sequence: CASSSRTSGTYEQYF.

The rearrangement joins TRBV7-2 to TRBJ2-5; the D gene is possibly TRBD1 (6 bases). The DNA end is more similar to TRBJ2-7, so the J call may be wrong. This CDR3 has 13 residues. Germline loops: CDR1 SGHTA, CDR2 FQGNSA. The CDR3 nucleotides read TGTGCCAGCAGCTCTGACACAGGGAACGAGCAGTACTTC. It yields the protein CASSSDTGNEQYF.

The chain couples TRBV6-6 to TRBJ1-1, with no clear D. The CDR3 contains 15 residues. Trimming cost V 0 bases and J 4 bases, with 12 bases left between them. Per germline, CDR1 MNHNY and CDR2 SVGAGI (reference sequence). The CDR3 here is CASSYSFQDPTEAFF. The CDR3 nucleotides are TGTGCCAGCAGTTACTCGTTTCAGGACCCCACTGAAGCTTTCTTT.